The entry below gives a single T cell receptor beta chain sequence along with its context. Its antigen is currently unknown. A multiplex PCR was run with 60 Vbeta primers and 13 Jbeta primers. Produced via immunoSEQ multiplex PCR; TCRdb's table is partial and in-frame only. This sample has roughly 50,000 clones; around 82% occur once, and the top ten carry 2.5% to 3.5%. The sample is drawn from a study of cytomegalovirus exposure and HLA in healthy donors. Overall study findings and caveats: HLA alleles showed associations with 15,000 to 20,000 TCR beta sequences in a later analysis, at a 0.05 false discovery rate. In the analysis, some V segments, TRBV6-2 and TRBV6-3 included, were excluded as indistinguishable. By a later analysis, the bulk of CMV-associated TCR beta chains appeared HLA-restricted.

Among the donors, all were healthy bone marrow donors. CDR3 length equals 20 residues. V was clipped by 8 bases and J by 3 bases; unmatched bases: 22. Germline CDR1 and CDR2: PRHDT and FYEKMQ (reference sequence). The clonotype was recovered from a woman between 18 and 29 years old in good health and CMV-seronegative. Sequencing input: PBMCs. The rearrangement links TRBV13 to TRBJ2-7, with TRBD2 identical over 13 bases. DNA for the CDR3: TGTGCCAGCCGCTCCGAGGGTGGCCGTGGACTAGCGGGAGCCCACTACGAGCAGTACTTC. This translates into CASRSEGGRGLAGAHYEQYF.